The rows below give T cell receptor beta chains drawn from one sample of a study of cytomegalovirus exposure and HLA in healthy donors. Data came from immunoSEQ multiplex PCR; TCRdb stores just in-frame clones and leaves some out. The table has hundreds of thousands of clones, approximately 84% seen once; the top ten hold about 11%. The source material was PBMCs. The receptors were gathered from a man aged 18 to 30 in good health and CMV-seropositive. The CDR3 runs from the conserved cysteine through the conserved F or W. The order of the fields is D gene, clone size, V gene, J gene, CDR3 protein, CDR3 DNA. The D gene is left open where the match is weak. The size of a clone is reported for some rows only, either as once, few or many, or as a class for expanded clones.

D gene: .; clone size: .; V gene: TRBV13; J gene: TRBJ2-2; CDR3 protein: CASSLGVVGGELFF; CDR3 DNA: TGTGCCAGCAGCTTAGGCGTCGTTGGAGGGGAGCTGTTTTTT
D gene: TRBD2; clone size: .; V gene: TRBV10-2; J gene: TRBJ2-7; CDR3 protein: CASTELTSGRGYEQYF; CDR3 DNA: TGCGCCAGCACCGAGCTGACTAGCGGGAGAGGGTACGAGCAGTACTTC
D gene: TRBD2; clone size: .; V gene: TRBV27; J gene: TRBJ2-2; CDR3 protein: CASSLLETSGRRELFF; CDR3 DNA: TGTGCCAGCAGTCTCCTTGAGACTAGCGGGAGGAGGGAGCTGTTTTTT
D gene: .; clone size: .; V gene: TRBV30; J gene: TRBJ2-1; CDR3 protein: CAWTGLQSSYNEQFF; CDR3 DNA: TGTGCCTGGACGGGACTTCAGAGCTCCTACAATGAGCAGTTCTTC
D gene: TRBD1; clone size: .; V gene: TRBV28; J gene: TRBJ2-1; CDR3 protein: CASSWETTGASYNEQFF; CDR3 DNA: TGTGCCAGCAGTTGGGAAACTACAGGGGCCTCCTACAATGAGCAGTTCTTC
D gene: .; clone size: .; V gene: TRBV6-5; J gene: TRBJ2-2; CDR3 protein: CASSPSTPFSGELFF; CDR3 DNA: TGTGCCAGCAGTCCAAGTACACCTTTCTCCGGGGAGCTGTTTTTT
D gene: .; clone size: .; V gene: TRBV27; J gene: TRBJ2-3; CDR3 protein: CASSFKGPDTQYF; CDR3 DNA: TGTGCCAGCAGTTTTAAGGGCCCAGATACGCAGTATTTT
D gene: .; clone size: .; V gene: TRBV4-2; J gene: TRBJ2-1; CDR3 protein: CASSPPKMWSSYNEQFF; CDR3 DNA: TGTGCCAGCAGCCCCCCTAAGATGTGGAGCTCCTACAATGAGCAGTTCTTC
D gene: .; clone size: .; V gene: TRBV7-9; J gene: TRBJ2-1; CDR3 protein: CASSSAGTTYNEQFF; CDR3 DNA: TGTGCCAGCAGCTCAGCGGGTACCACCTACAATGAGCAGTTCTTC
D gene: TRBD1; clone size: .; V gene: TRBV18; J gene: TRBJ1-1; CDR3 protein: CASSPRATGAVEAFF; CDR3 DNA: TGTGCCAGCTCACCTCGGGCGACAGGGGCGGTTGAAGCTTTCTTT
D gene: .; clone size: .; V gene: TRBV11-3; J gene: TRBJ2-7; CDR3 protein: CASSFGANEQYF; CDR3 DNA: TGTGCCAGCAGCTTTGGGGCCAACGAGCAGTACTTC
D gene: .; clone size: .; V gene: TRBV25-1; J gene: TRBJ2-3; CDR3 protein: CASSVGGTDTQYF; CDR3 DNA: TGTGCCAGCAGTGTGGGGGGCACAGATACGCAGTATTTT
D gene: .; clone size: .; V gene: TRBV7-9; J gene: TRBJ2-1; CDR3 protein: CASSRSQGSYNEQFF; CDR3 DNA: TGTGCCAGCAGCCGGAGTCAGGGCTCCTACAATGAGCAGTTCTTC
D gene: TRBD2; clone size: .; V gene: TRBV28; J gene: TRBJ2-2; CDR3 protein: CASNQSGRANTGELFF; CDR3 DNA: TGTGCCAGCAACCAGAGCGGGAGGGCGAACACCGGGGAGCTGTTTTTT
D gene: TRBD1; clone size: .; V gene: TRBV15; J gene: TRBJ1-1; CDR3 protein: CATSRDMDRGEGTEAFF; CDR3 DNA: TGTGCCACCAGCAGGGATATGGACAGGGGGGAGGGAACTGAAGCTTTCTTT
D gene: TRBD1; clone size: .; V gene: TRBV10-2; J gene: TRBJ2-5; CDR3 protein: CASTGVGGAKETQYF; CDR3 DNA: TGCGCCAGCACCGGGGTAGGGGGCGCAAAGGAGACCCAGTACTTC
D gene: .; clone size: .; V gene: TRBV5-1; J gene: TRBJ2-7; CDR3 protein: CASSLVWPYEQYF; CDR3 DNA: TGCGCCAGCAGCTTGGTTTGGCCCTACGAGCAGTACTTC
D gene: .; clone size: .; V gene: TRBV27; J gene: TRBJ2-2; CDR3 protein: CASSPLFAGELFF; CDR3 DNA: TGTGCCAGCAGCCCACTTTTCGCCGGGGAGCTGTTTTTT
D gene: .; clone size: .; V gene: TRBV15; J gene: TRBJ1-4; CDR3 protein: CATSTAWPNEKLFF; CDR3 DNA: TGTGCCACCAGCACAGCGTGGCCTAATGAAAAACTGTTTTTT
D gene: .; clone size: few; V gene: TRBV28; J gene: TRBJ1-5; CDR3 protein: CASSLSHQPQHF; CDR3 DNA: TGTGCCAGCAGTTTATCTCATCAGCCCCAGCATTTT
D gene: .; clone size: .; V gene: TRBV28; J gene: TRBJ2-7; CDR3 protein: CASSLGGFEQYF; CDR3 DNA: TGTGCCAGCAGTTTGGGCGGGTTCGAGCAGTACTTC
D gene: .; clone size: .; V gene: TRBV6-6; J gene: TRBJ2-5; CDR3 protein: CASSYGGETQYF; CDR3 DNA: TGTGCCAGCAGTTACGGAGGGGAGACCCAGTACTTC
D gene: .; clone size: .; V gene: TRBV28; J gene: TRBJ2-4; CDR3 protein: CASSLLRNIQYF; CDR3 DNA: TGTGCCAGCAGTTTACTTAGGAACATTCAGTACTTC
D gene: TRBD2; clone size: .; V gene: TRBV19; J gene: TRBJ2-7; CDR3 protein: CASSPPGLAGLSSYEQYF; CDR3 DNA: TGTGCCAGTAGTCCACCGGGACTAGCGGGCCTGAGCTCCTACGAGCAGTACTTC
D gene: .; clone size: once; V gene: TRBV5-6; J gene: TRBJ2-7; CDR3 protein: CASSLVEEQYF; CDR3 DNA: TGTGCCAGCAGCTTGGTAGAAGAGCAGTACTTC
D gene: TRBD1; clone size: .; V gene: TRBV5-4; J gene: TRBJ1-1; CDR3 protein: CASSFEQGAYTEAFF; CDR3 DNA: TGTGCCAGCAGCTTCGAGCAGGGGGCCTACACTGAAGCTTTCTTT
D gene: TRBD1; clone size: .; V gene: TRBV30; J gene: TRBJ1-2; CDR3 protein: CAWSDGQGYGYTF; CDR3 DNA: TGTGCCTGGAGCGACGGACAGGGCTATGGCTACACCTTC
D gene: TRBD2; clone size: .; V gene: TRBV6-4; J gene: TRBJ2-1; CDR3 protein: CASSDSWGGYNEQFF; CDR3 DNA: TGTGCCAGCAGTGACTCCTGGGGGGGTTACAATGAGCAGTTCTTC
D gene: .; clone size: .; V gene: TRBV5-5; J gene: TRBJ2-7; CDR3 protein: CASSLGQGNHEQYF; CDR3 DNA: TGTGCCAGCAGCTTGGGTCAGGGGAACCACGAGCAGTACTTC
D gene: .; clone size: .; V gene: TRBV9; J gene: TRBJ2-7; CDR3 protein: CASSVEIGAGEQYF; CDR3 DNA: TGTGCCAGCAGCGTAGAGATAGGGGCAGGCGAGCAGTACTTC
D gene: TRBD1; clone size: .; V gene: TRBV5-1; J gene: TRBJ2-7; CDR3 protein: CASSSRQGPYEQYF; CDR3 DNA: TGCGCCAGCAGCTCCCGACAGGGACCCTACGAGCAGTACTTC
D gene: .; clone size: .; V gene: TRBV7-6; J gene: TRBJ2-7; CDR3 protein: CASSLLQGLVYEQYF; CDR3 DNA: TGTGCCAGCAGCTTGCTGCAGGGGCTGGTGTACGAGCAGTACTTC
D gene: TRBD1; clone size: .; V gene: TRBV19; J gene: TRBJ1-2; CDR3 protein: CASSNIGQATHGYTF; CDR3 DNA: TGTGCCAGTAGTAATATCGGACAGGCGACTCATGGCTACACCTTC
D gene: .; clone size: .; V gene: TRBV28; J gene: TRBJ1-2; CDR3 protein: CASSSPVDSGGYTF; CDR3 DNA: TGTGCCAGCAGTTCACCCGTGGACAGCGGAGGCTACACCTTC
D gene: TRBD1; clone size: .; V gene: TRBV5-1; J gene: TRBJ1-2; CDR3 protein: CASSPRDRGYGYTF; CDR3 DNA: TGCGCCAGCAGCCCCCGGGACAGGGGCTATGGCTACACCTTC
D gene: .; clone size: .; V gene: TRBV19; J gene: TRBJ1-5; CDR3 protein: CASTYTSSNQPQHF; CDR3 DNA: TGTGCCAGTACGTACACCTCCAGCAATCAGCCCCAGCATTTT
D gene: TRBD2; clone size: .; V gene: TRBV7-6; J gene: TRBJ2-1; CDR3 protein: CASSSTSGSFSYNEQFF; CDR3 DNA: TGTGCCAGCAGTTCTACTAGCGGGAGTTTCTCCTACAATGAGCAGTTCTTC
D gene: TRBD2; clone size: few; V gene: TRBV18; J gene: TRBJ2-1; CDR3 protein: CASSPGLDYNEQFF; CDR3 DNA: TGTGCCAGCTCACCCGGACTAGATTACAATGAGCAGTTCTTC
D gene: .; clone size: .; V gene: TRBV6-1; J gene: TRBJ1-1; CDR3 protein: CASSEPRTDTEAFF; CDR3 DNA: TGTGCCAGCAGTGAACCTAGGACAGACACTGAAGCTTTCTTT
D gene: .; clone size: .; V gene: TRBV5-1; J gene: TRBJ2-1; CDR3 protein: CASSLESASYNEQFF; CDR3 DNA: TGCGCCAGCAGCTTGGAGAGCGCCTCCTACAATGAGCAGTTCTTC
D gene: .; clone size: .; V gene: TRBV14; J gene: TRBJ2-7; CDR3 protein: CASSQVAVKYF; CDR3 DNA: TGTGCCAGCAGCCAAGTCGCTGTCAAGTACTTC
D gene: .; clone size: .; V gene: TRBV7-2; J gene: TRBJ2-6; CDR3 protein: CASTLRGVSSGANVLTF; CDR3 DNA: TGTGCCAGCACTTTAAGGGGGGTTAGCTCTGGGGCCAACGTCCTGACTTTC
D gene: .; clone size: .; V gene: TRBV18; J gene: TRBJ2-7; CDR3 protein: CASSPPTGEQYF; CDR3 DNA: TGTGCCAGCTCACCACCCACAGGCGAGCAGTACTTC
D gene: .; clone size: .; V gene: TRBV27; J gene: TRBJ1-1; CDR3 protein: CASSTRLLGGPEAFF; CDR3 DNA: TGTGCCAGCAGTACGAGGTTGTTGGGGGGCCCTGAAGCTTTCTTT
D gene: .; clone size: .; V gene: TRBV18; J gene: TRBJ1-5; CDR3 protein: CASSPYSNQPQHF; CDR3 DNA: TGTGCCAGCTCACCCTATAGCAATCAGCCCCAGCATTTT
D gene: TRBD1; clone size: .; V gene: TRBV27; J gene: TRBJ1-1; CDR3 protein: CASSLTGTGDTEAFF; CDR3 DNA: TGTGCCAGCAGTTTAACCGGGACAGGGGACACTGAAGCTTTCTTT
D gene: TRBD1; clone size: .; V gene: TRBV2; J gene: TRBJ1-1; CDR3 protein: CASSVPDRGREDTEAFF; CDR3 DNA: TGTGCCAGCAGTGTCCCGGACAGGGGGAGGGAGGACACTGAAGCTTTCTTT
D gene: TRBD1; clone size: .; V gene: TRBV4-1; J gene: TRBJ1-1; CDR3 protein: CASSQDMQGATGNTEAFF; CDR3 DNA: TGCGCCAGCAGCCAAGATATGCAGGGGGCAACTGGGAACACTGAAGCTTTCTTT